Listed below are T cell receptor beta chains from one sample, sequenced in a study of blood T cell repertoires in COVID-19. Clones were read by immunoSEQ multiplex PCR, and TCRdb kept only the in-frame ones, dropping some. This table has about 260,000 clones, approximately 90% appearing once. Sequenced sample: peripheral blood. Every receptor here comes from a woman between 40 and 50 years old with acute or convalescent COVID-19. CDR3s include the opening cysteine and the closing phenylalanine or tryptophan. Each record gives: J gene, V gene, D gene, clone size, CDR3 protein, CDR3 DNA. D genes are given only for firm matches. Part of the rows lack a size; the others show once, few, many or a class for expanded clones.

>TRBJ2-3|TRBV21-1|-|-
CASSKAATVNPGTQYF
TGTGCCAGCAGCAAAGCGGCGACAGTGAACCCCGGAACGCAGTATTTT
>TRBJ1-3|TRBV5-6|TRBD1|few
CASSSGQTSGNTIYF
TGTGCCAGCAGCTCGGGACAGACCTCTGGAAACACCATATATTTT
>TRBJ1-4|TRBV9|-|-
CASSASSGVFNEKLFF
TGTGCCAGCAGCGCCTCGAGCGGGGTTTTTAATGAAAAACTGTTTTTT
>TRBJ2-5|TRBV11-2|-|-
CASSLVRETQYF
TGTGCCAGCAGCTTAGTGAGAGAGACCCAGTACTTC
>TRBJ2-5|TRBV2|-|few
CASRSDFQETQYF
TGTGCCAGCAGGTCGGACTTCCAAGAGACCCAGTACTTC
>TRBJ1-2|TRBV10-3|-|-
CAISESGRTNYGYTF
TGTGCCATCAGTGAGTCCGGCAGGACTAACTATGGCTACACCTTC
>TRBJ2-4|TRBV11-2|TRBD1|-
CASSHLLGQGTLAKNIQYF
TGTGCCAGCAGCCACCTTCTGGGACAGGGGACATTAGCCAAAAACATTCAGTACTTC
>TRBJ1-1|TRBV6-5|TRBD1|-
CASSRQGVEAFF
TGTGCCAGCAGCCGACAGGGGGTCGAAGCTTTCTTT
>TRBJ2-1|TRBV30|-|-
CAWSLVEATNEQFF
TGTGCCTGGAGTTTGGTGGAAGCGACGAATGAGCAGTTCTTC
>TRBJ1-5|TRBV27|-|-
CASSDRGGNQPQHF
TGTGCCAGCAGTGACCGGGGAGGCAATCAGCCCCAGCATTTT
>TRBJ2-5|TRBV4-1|TRBD2|once
CASSHNSGGAAETQYF
TGCGCCAGCAGCCACAATAGCGGGGGGGCCGCAGAGACCCAGTACTTC
>TRBJ2-2|TRBV6-5|-|-
CASSRGGGPGGELFF
TGTGCCAGCTCCCGGGGAGGGGGGCCAGGCGGGGAGCTGTTTTTT
>TRBJ1-5|TRBV30|-|few
CAQSRGSNQPQHF
TGTGCCCAATCCCGGGGGAGCAATCAGCCCCAGCATTTT
>TRBJ1-5|TRBV5-1|-|-
CASSLGGDSNQPQHF
TGCGCCAGCAGCTTGGGGGGGGACAGCAATCAGCCCCAGCATTTT
>TRBJ1-1|TRBV4-2|TRBD1|-
CASSRDAGGMNTEAFF
TGTGCCAGCAGCCGAGACGCAGGGGGGATGAACACTGAAGCTTTCTTT
>TRBJ2-3|TRBV12-3/TRBV12-4|-|-
CASRGPRGDTQYF
TGTGCCAGCAGGGGACCCCGGGGGGATACGCAGTATTTT
>TRBJ2-3|TRBV20-1|TRBD1|few
CSASDRVHGTQYF
TGCAGTGCTAGTGACAGGGTGCATGGTACGCAGTATTTT
>TRBJ1-6|TRBV11-2|TRBD1|-
CASSLLTGSVNSPLHF
TGTGCCAGCAGCCTCCTGACAGGGTCTGTTAATTCACCCCTCCACTTT
>TRBJ2-2|TRBV18|TRBD2|-
CASSLGTKNTGELFF
TGTGCCAGCTCTCTCGGGACTAAGAATACCGGGGAGCTGTTTTTT
>TRBJ2-3|TRBV2|TRBD2|-
CASSLSPPSGVSTDTQYF
TGTGCCAGCAGCCTTAGCCCTCCTAGCGGGGTTAGCACAGATACGCAGTATTTT
>TRBJ1-6|TRBV19|-|-
CASSTTQGQRNSPLHF
TGTGCCAGTAGTACAACCCAGGGACAACGTAATTCACCCCTCCACTTT
>TRBJ1-2|TRBV24-1|-|-
CATSDWRTDYGYTF
TGTGCCACCAGTGATTGGAGGACAGACTATGGCTACACCTTC
>TRBJ1-3|TRBV30|-|-
CAWTDLNTIYF
TGTGCCTGGACAGACTTAAACACCATATATTTT
>TRBJ1-1|TRBV5-4|-|-
CASSLEAGIWTEAFF
TGTGCCAGCAGCTTGGAGGCGGGGATATGGACTGAAGCTTTCTTT
>TRBJ2-1|TRBV6-5|TRBD2|-
CASSYRAGGNNEQFF
TGTGCCAGCAGTTATCGAGCGGGGGGTAACAATGAGCAGTTCTTC
>TRBJ2-5|TRBV9|-|-
CASSVGDYDETQYF
TGTGCCAGCAGCGTTGGCGACTACGACGAGACCCAGTACTTC
>TRBJ1-4|TRBV7-9|-|-
CASSLALNEKLFF
TGTGCCAGCAGCTTGGCCCTTAATGAAAAACTGTTTTTT
>TRBJ2-5|TRBV5-5|TRBD2|-
CASSAGLAGYQETQYF
TGTGCCAGCAGCGCGGGACTAGCGGGTTACCAAGAGACCCAGTACTTC